This T cell receptor beta chain was captured by sequencing in a study of read filtering for tumor transcriptome and immune sequencing (TCRdb year 2020). For the wider study: Of the patients in the cohort, about 16 were male and roughly 13 were female, and their mean age was 65.9 years, with a range of about 47 to 80. After DNase treatment, whole-transcriptome libraries were prepared using the TruSeq RNA Access Library Prep Kit. Per sample, about 3.5 to 10.27 million TCR-region mapped reads were obtained with IR-seq, compared with only about 85 to 1,400 with RNA-seq. By revised international staging, fewer than ten patients were R-ISS I, under 20 were R-ISS II and about 7 were R-ISS III. Using the same bone marrow samples, the study ran both targeted immune repertoire sequencing and bulk whole-transcriptome sequencing and then compared the TCR repertoires from each method. As a main aim, a read-filtering strategy for immune repertoire data was addressed, with the specific question being whether clonotypes supported by a single read should be removed.

Bone marrow was sampled from every patient at the time of active disease. Isolation of bone marrow mononuclear cells was performed by Ficoll-Hypaque density gradient centrifugation. Myeloma plasma cells were removed and CD138-negative cells were collected by negative selection after labeling with CD138 magnetic microbeads on a MACS separator. Purity of the isolated cells was checked by flow cytometry on an Attune NxT using CD138 antibodies. Total RNA was extracted with TRIzol reagent and quantified with a NanoDrop spectrophotometer. For each patient, paired RNA-seq and IR-seq were run on the CD138-negative bone marrow sample from that patient. V loses 6 bases, J loses 3 bases, and the germline ends lie 9 bases apart. The CDR3 runs 13 amino acids, cysteine and phenylalanine included. Here the CDR3 DNA is all that survives: 39 bases in frame from base 1. The germline V gene gives CDR1 as MDHEN and CDR2 as SYDVKM.

Results the study describes overall, beyond this receptor: Single-read clonotypes made up roughly 85% of clonotypes but only about 3.5% of total reads in IR-seq, compared with roughly 70% of clonotypes and 44.6% of reads in RNA-seq. The correlation between IR-seq and RNA-seq shared clonotype proportions rose when single-read clonotypes were removed. Compared with RNA-seq, IR-seq captured clonotypes at much greater depth and more reliably, and a smaller IR-seq throughput was enough to identify most of the shared clonotypes. The sorted CD138-negative fraction was a mixed bone marrow immune population, not purified T cells.

On this clonotype itself: This receptor's antigen is unknown. Within one base of it there is no much larger clone, and no base qualities were kept.

TCR libraries were constructed from about 400 ng RNA using the Immunoverse kit, and molecular barcoded adaptors covering alpha/delta and beta/gamma chains were employed. The same RNA used for transcriptome sequencing was used for TCR library preparation. Sequencing of the TCR libraries was done on an Illumina HiSeq 4000 with 2 x 150 cycles. In the paper's pipeline: TCR reads were aligned to human V, D, J and C references and assembled into CDR3 clonotypes with MiXCR, including quality filtering and error correction. The tcR package in R was used to analyze clonotype counts and gene usage diversity. For inspection of raw mapping reads, RNA-seq reads were mapped by STAR aligner version 2.5.3a onto GRCh37 of the human genome. IR-seq fastq files were randomly downsampled with Seqtk 1.3 to test the effect of sequencing depth on detected clonotypes. TCRdb took the public reads, trimmed them with fastp at Q25, ran MiXCR for clone calling and kept in-frame beta chains. Every CDR3 protein is listed once, alongside the most common genes and DNA of its rows. These V and J calls rely on TCRdb rather than the paper's analysis. Recorded for this sample are around 65,000 distinct CDR3 sequences; about 19% of them occurred a single time. Jointly, the top ten make up more than 12% of the sample.

This TCR came from a donor at least 40 years old with multiple myeloma. The material sequenced was a population of CD138-negative cells sorted from bone marrow. The intended sense of this specimen's cell subset or site label: bone marrow mononuclear cells depleted of CD138+ plasma/myeloma cells by negative magnetic selection. The chain uses TRBV28 and TRBJ1-5; confidence is insufficient to name the D gene. The CDR3 in this case is CASSGLYNQPQHF. The nucleotide sequence reads TGTGCCAGCAGCGGTCTTTACAATCAGCCCCAGCATTTT.